This TCR beta chain was captured in a study of cytomegalovirus exposure and HLA in healthy donors. The PCR contained 60 Vbeta and 13 Jbeta primers. The data were produced by immunoSEQ multiplex PCR, yet TCRdb's version contains in-frame clones alone and is incomplete. This sample's clone table lists about 70,000 clones. Whole-study findings and limits: In a later analysis, V- and J-gene trimming of beta chains associated with a DCLRE1C missense variant, replicated independently. Relative to the approximately 660-donor mean, N-insertions were reportedly fewer in an Asian-associated ancestry cluster in a later analysis. TCR beta chains associated with HLA were, in a later analysis, more clonally expanded than equally common others.

Remarks on this clone: As yet, its antigen is unknown.

V dropped 3 bases and J dropped 7; count of bases not matched to a gene: 5. Germline V gives CDR1 GTSNPN, CDR2 SVGIG (reference sequence). The length of the CDR3 is 13 residues. V is TRBV30 and J is TRBJ2-2; 7 positions agree with TRBD1. This clonotype originated in a woman aged 25 to 39 in good health and CMV-seronegative. Material: PBMCs. The CDR3 nucleotides read TGTGCCTGGAGGACAGGGACGGGCGGGGAGCTGTTTTTT. It yields the protein CAWRTGTGGELFF. The whole variable domain, filled in from reference TRBV30 and TRBJ2-2, reads SQTIHQWPATLVQPVGSPLSLECTVEGTSNPNLYWYRQAAGRGLQLLFYSVGIGQISSEVPQNLSASRPQDRQFILSSKKLLLSDSGFYLCAWRTGTGGELFFGEGSRLTVL.